The 23 T cell receptor beta chains given below trace back to one sample, sequenced in a study of T cell responses to AZD1222 COVID-19 vaccine. Profiling relied on immunoSEQ multiplex PCR, and the TCRdb table lists in-frame clones only, not all of them. There are around 130,000 clones in the sample; approximately 90% occur only once, and roughly a tenth lies in the top ten. The material sequenced was peripheral blood, taken 28 days after the second AZD1222 dose. These receptors were obtained from an adult who received the AZD1222 COVID-19 vaccine.

The CDR3 sequence: CASSPTEYNEQFF. CDR3 DNA: TGTGCCAGCAGCCCTACAGAGTACAATGAGCAGTTCTTC. The chain is built from TRBV11-3 and TRBJ2-1; D call uncertain. V was cut by 5 bases and J by 4 bases, with 9 bases left in between. In germline, CDR1 is SGHNT, CDR2 YENEEA. The CDR3 contains 13 residues.

This chain joins TRBV4-3 and TRBJ2-7; D remains unclear. CDR3 length: 15 amino acids. Trimming pared 0 bases from V and 5 bases from J, leaving 14 bases between. Germline CDR1 LGHNA, CDR2 YSLEER. The CDR3 here is CASSQDGVRQNEQYF. The CDR3 DNA reads as TGCGCCAGCAGCCAAGATGGGGTCCGGCAAAACGAGCAGTACTTC.

V and J are TRBV4-1 and TRBJ2-7; 13 bases align to TRBD2. With V trimmed by 4 bases and J by 9 bases, 9 bases remained unmatched. The CDR3 contains 15 residues. Germline V gene sequence: CDR1 MGHRA, CDR2 YSYEKL. Here the CDR3 DNA reads TGCGCCAGCAGCCCGGCCGGGACTAGCGGGAAGGCGCAGTACTTC. Translating it yields CASSPAGTSGKAQYF.

The chain links TRBV11-2 to TRBJ2-3; tentative D call: TRBD2 (5 bases). There are 12 residues in the CDR3. Germline CDR1 is SGHAT and CDR2 is FQNNGV. V was trimmed by 4 bases and J by 3 bases, leaving 5 bases between them. CDR3 protein: CASSSGTDTQYF. In DNA form, the CDR3 reads TGTGCCAGCAGCTCGGGAACAGATACGCAGTATTTT.

V gene TRBV30 combines with J gene TRBJ2-7, with D tentatively TRBD2 (6 bases). This CDR3 spans 12 amino acids. Trimming took off 3 bases at V and 7 bases at J, with 13 bases between the two ends. Germline CDR1 is GTSNPN and CDR2 is SVGIG (reference sequence). The CDR3 loop reads CAWRRSSAEQYF. The CDR3 nucleotides read TGTGCCTGGAGAAGGTCTAGCGCGGAGCAGTACTTC.

This sequence joins TRBV3-1 (or the pseudogene TRBV3-2) and TRBJ1-4; 8 bases match TRBD1. CDR3 size: 16 residues. Germline lookup yields CDR1 LGHDT and CDR2 YNNKEL (reference sequence). The ends lost 2 bases at V and 0 bases at J; junction bases unmatched: 2. The CDR3 sequence: CASSQSGGTTNEKLFF. CDR3 in DNA: TGTGCCAGCAGCCAATCAGGGGGCACAACTAATGAAAAACTGTTTTTT.

The chain links TRBV7-6 to TRBJ2-3, with D possibly being TRBD1 (6 bases). The CDR3 sequence is 15 residues long. Germline V gene sequence: CDR1 SGHVS, CDR2 FNYEAQ. Trimming cost V 3 bases and J 2 bases, with 12 bases left between them. The CDR3 protein is CASSLGHTNTDTQYF. In DNA form, the CDR3 reads TGTGCCAGCAGCTTGGGACACACGAACACAGATACGCAGTATTTT.

The chain couples TRBV28 to TRBJ2-3; D might be TRBD1 (6 bases). CDR1 is MDHEN and CDR2 is SYDVKM in the germline V gene. Between the trimmed V and J ends, which lost 3 bases and 3 bases, there was a span of 10 bases. The CDR3 has 14 amino acids. CDR3 DNA: TGTGCCAGCAGTTTGTTACAGGGAACAGATACGCAGTATTTT. Translation: CASSLLQGTDTQYF.

The V gene is TRBV3-1 (or the pseudogene TRBV3-2), the J gene TRBJ2-2, with D possibly being TRBD2 (6 bases). Germline assignment: CDR1 LGHDT and CDR2 YNNKEL (reference sequence). CDR3 length: 15 residues. Trimming took off 1 base at V and 8 bases at J, with 14 bases between the two ends. The CDR3 spells CASSQVLAPKGELFF. CDR3 nucleotides: TGTGCCAGCAGCCAAGTACTAGCACCCAAAGGGGAGCTGTTTTTT.

V usage is TRBV10-2 and J usage is TRBJ1-5, with 8 bases aligning to TRBD1. The J segment lost 4 bases and the V segment lost 2 bases, leaving 4 bases of the junction unmatched. The CDR3 runs to 15 residues. Looked up from germline, CDR1 is WSHSY and CDR2 is SAAADI. CDR3: CASSEGQGRNQPQHF. CDR3 bases: TGCGCCAGCAGTGAGGGACAGGGCCGGAATCAGCCCCAGCATTTT.

The chain employs TRBV7-8 and TRBJ1-1, with 11 positions matching TRBD1. CDR3 length equals 15 residues. V lost 3 bases, J lost 3 bases, and 3 bases stayed unmatched. Germline V gives CDR1 SGHVS, CDR2 FQNEAQ. The CDR3 sequence: CASSFGTGGYTEAFF. CDR3 nucleotides: TGTGCCAGCAGCTTTGGGACAGGGGGATACACTGAAGCTTTCTTT.

Concerning this clone itself: The same CDR3 can be traced to other DNA sequences in this sample. The gene calls are TRBV6-5 and TRBJ2-7; 7 bases align to TRBD1. Germline V gene sequence: CDR1 MNHEY, CDR2 SVGAGI. V shed 6 bases and J 0 bases; nucleotides not matched to a gene: 5. The CDR3 is made up of 14 amino acids. DNA of the CDR3: TGTGCCAGCAGGAATCCAGGGGGCTCCTACGAGCAGTACTTC. This translates into CASRNPGGSYEQYF.

The chain recombines TRBV9 with TRBJ1-3; no clear D. Trimming pared 5 bases from V and 0 bases from J, leaving 18 bases between. The CDR3 has 17 amino acids. CDR1 SGDLS and CDR2 YYNGEE come from the germline V gene. The CDR3 reads CASRLTVWPHSGNTIYF. CDR3 bases: TGTGCCAGCAGATTAACAGTCTGGCCGCACTCTGGAAACACCATATATTTT.

The DNA of the CDR3 is TGTGCCGGAAAAGGGGGGAAACATAGCAATCAGCCCCAGCATTTT. Protein product: CAGKGGKHSNQPQHF. The rearrangement uses TRBV21-1 and TRBJ1-5. TRBV21-1 constitutes a pseudogene. The CDR3 totals 15 residues.

The chain employs TRBV21-1 and TRBJ1-5; the table's D call of TRBD1 was not tested on the DNA. TRBV21-1 is a recognized pseudogene. The CDR3 is 15 residues long. The CDR3 here is CASSRIAGNDQPQHF. CDR3 DNA: TGTGCCAGCAGCCGAATTGCAGGGAACGATCAGCCCCAGCATTTT.

The chain couples TRBV9 to TRBJ2-1, with a possible D match to TRBD2 (5 bases). V gave up 1 base and J gave up 7 bases, with 12 bases separating them. The length of the CDR3 is 14 residues. Germline lookup yields CDR1 SGDLS and CDR2 YYNGEE. The DNA of the CDR3 is TGTGCCAGCAGCGTACCGGGATGGAGTAATGAGCAGTTCTTC. It translates to CASSVPGWSNEQFF.

The CDR3 DNA is TGTGCCAGTGGCCAAGGCCTCGCGAACACCGGGGAGCTGTTTTTT. Protein sequence: CASGQGLANTGELFF. V and J are TRBV10-3 and TRBJ2-2; D is uncertain. The CDR3 length is 15 residues. Germline-derived CDR1 and CDR2 are ENHRY and SYGVKD. Trimming took 10 bases from V and 0 from J, leaving 15 bases between them.

The V call is TRBV3-1 (or the pseudogene TRBV3-2), the J call TRBJ2-7; D is ambiguous. The CDR3 totals 14 residues. Looked up from germline, CDR1 is LGHDT and CDR2 is YNNKEL (reference sequence). Trimming cost V 4 bases and J 0 bases, with 10 bases left between them. The CDR3 spells CASSPQAVSYEQYF. The CDR3 nucleotides read TGTGCCAGCAGCCCCCAGGCGGTCTCCTACGAGCAGTACTTC.

This chain connects TRBV5-1 to TRBJ1-1; no definite D call. Trimming took 0 bases from V and 3 from J, leaving 6 bases between them. This CDR3 is built from 13 residues. Germline CDR1 SGHRS, CDR2 YFSETQ. The CDR3 reads CASSLGVDTEAFF. As DNA, the CDR3 is TGCGCCAGCAGCTTGGGGGTTGACACTGAAGCTTTCTTT.

The chain uses TRBV5-6 and TRBJ1-1; D uncertain. V lost 1 base and J lost 8, with 9 bases in between. The CDR3 is made up of 12 amino acids. Germline CDR1 SGHDT, CDR2 YYEEEE. The CDR3 DNA sequence: TGTGCCAGCAGCTTGATACACAGAGAAGCTTTCTTT. Translation gives CASSLIHREAFF.

This clone has only one observation. DNA of the CDR3: TGTGCCTGGATGAGGGGGTCCTATAATTCACCCCTCCACTTT. This translates into CAWMRGSYNSPLHF. The J gene is TRBJ1-6, the V gene TRBV30; the D gene is possibly TRBD1 (6 bases). Trimming shortened V by 4 bases and J by 1 base, and 8 bases separated the two germline ends. The CDR3 is made up of 14 amino acids. The germline V gene has CDR1 GTSNPN and CDR2 SVGIG (reference sequence).

The V and J genes are TRBV29-1 and TRBJ2-7; TRBD2 agrees at 13 bases. The CDR3 is 14 residues long. The germline V gene has CDR1 SQVTM and CDR2 ANQGSEA. The CDR3: CSASVGLAGYEQYF. For the CDR3, the DNA is TGCAGTGCCTCCGTGGGACTAGCGGGATACGAGCAGTACTTC.

This clone has just one count. The J gene is TRBJ1-2, the V gene TRBV4-1, with D possibly being TRBD1 (5 bases). This CDR3 region has 17 residues. V was trimmed by 3 bases and J by 4 bases, leaving 21 bases between them. Germline CDR1 and CDR2: MGHRA and YSYEKL. The chain's CDR3 is CASSQSWGRGPSYGYTF. CDR3 nucleotide sequence: TGCGCCAGCAGCCAGTCTTGGGGCCGGGGACCTAGCTATGGCTACACCTTC.